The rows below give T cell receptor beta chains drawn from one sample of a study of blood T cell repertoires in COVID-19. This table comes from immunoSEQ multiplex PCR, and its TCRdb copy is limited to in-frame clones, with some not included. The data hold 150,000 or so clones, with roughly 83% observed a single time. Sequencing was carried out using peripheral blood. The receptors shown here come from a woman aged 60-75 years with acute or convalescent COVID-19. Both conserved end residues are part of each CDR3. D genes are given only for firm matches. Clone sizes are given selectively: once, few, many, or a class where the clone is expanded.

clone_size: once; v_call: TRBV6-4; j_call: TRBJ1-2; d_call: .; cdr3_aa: CASSDYPGQPYGYTF; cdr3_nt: TGTGCCAGCAGTGACTACCCCGGACAGCCTTATGGCTACACCTTC
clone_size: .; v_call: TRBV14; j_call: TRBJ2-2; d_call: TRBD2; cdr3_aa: CASSRLAGGTGELFF; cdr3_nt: TGTGCCAGCAGCCGACTAGCGGGGGGCACCGGGGAGCTGTTTTTT
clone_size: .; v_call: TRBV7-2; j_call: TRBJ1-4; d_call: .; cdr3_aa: CASSLVGQGATNEKLFF; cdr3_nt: TGTGCCAGCAGCTTAGTAGGTCAAGGGGCAACTAATGAAAAACTGTTTTTT
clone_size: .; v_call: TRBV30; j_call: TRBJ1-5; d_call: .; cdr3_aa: CAWSAGELGSNQPQHF; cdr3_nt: TGTGCCTGGAGTGCAGGGGAATTGGGCAGCAATCAGCCCCAGCATTTT
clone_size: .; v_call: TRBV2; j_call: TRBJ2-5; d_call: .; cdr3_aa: CASRPKASMGETQYF; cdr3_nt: TGTGCCAGCAGGCCAAAGGCTAGTATGGGAGAGACCCAGTACTTC
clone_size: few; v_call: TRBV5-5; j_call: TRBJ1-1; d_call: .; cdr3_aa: CASNPLVLDSTEAFF; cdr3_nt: TGTGCCAGCAACCCATTGGTGTTAGATTCCACTGAAGCTTTCTTT
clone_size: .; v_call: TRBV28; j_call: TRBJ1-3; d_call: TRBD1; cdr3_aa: CASSAPGQGSGNTIYF; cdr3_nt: TGTGCCAGCAGTGCGCCGGGACAGGGCTCTGGAAACACCATATATTTT
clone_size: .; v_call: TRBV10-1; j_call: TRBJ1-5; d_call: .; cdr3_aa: CASSESGQGRGQPQHF; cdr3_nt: TGCGCCAGCAGTGAGAGTGGGCAGGGGAGGGGACAGCCCCAGCATTTT
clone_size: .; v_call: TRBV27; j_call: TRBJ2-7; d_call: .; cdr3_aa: CASSTRWEQYF; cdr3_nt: TGTGCCAGCAGTACCCGGTGGGAGCAGTACTTC
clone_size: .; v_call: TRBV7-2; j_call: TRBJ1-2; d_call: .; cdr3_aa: CASSPDRGVYGYTF; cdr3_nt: TGTGCCAGCAGCCCGGACAGAGGGGTCTATGGCTACACCTTC
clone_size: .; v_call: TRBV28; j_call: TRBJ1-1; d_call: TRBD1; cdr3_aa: CASSLSGTANTEAFF; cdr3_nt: TGTGCCAGCAGTTTGTCCGGGACAGCTAACACTGAAGCTTTCTTT
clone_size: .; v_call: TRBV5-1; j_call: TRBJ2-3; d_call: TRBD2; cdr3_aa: CASSLLGLAGVSSTDTQYF; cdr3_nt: TGCGCCAGCAGCCTCCTAGGACTAGCGGGGGTCTCCAGCACAGATACGCAGTATTTT
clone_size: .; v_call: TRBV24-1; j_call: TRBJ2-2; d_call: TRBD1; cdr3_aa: CATSDRTGGNTGELFF; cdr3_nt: TGTGCCACCAGTGATCGGACAGGGGGAAACACCGGGGAGCTGTTTTTT
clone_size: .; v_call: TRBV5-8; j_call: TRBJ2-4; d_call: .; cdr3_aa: CATRRLGAENIQYF; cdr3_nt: TGTGCCACCCGGCGGTTAGGGGCGGAAAACATTCAGTACTTC
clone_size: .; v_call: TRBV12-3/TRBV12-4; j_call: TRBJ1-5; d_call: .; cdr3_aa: CASSFQGDQPQHF; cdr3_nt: TGTGCCAGCAGTTTCCAGGGCGATCAGCCCCAGCATTTT
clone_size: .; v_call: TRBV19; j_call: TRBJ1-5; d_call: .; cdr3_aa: CASSIGTIDKPQHF; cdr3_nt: TGTGCCAGTAGTATCGGGACAATTGACAAGCCCCAGCATTTT
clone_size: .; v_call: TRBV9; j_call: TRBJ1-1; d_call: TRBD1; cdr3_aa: CASSPQGADTEAFF; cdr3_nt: TGTGCCAGCAGCCCCCAGGGGGCCGACACTGAAGCTTTCTTT
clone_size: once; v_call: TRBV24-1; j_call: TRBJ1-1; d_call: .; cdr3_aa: CATREGHHTEAFF; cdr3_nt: TGTGCCACCAGGGAGGGCCACCACACTGAAGCTTTCTTT
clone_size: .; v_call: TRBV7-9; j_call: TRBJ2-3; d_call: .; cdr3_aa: CASSPIAGGGGIDTQYF; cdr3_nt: TGTGCCAGCAGCCCTATTGCCGGAGGGGGCGGAATAGATACGCAGTATTTT
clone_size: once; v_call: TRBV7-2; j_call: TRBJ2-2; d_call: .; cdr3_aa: CASSLVAGLSGELFF; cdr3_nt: TGTGCCAGCAGCTTAGTGGCAGGGCTTTCCGGGGAGCTGTTTTTT
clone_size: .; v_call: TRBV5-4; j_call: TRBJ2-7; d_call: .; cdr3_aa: CASSGGLTYEQYF; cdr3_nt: TGTGCCAGCAGCGGAGGATTAACCTACGAGCAGTACTTC
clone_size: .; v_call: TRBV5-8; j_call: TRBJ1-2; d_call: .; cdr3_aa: CASSLEAGLVRGYTF; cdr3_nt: TGTGCCAGCAGCTTGGAGGCAGGGTTGGTGAGGGGCTACACCTTC
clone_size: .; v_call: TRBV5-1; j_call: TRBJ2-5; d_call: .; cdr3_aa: CASSFQVLETQYF; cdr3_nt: TGCGCCAGCAGCTTCCAGGTCCTAGAGACCCAGTACTTC
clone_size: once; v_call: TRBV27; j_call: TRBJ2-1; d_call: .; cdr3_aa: CASSLWGVYNEQFF; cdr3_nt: TGTGCCAGCAGTTTATGGGGGGTCTACAATGAGCAGTTCTTC
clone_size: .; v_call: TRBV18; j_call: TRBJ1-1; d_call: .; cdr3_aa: CASSRSGTLNTEAFF; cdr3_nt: TGTGCCAGCTCACGGAGTGGGACTTTGAACACTGAAGCTTTCTTT
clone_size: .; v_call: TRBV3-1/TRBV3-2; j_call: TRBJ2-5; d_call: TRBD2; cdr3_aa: CASTHKLAGGPPQETQYF; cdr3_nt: TGTGCCAGCACCCACAAACTAGCGGGGGGGCCGCCCCAAGAGACCCAGTACTTC
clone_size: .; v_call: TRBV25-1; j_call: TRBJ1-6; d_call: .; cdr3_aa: CASSEGSAASSYNSPLHF; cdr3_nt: TGTGCCAGCAGTGAAGGGAGTGCCGCCAGCTCCTATAATTCACCCCTCCACTTT
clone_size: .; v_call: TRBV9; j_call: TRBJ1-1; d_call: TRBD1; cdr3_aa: CASSVGQGVTEAFF; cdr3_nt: TGTGCCAGCAGCGTAGGACAGGGTGTCACTGAAGCTTTCTTT
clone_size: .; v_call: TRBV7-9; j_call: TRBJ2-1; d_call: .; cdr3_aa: CASSLGGPGNEQFF; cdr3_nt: TGTGCCAGCAGCTTAGGGGGGCCAGGGAATGAGCAGTTCTTC
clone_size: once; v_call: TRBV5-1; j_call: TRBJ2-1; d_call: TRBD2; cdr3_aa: CASSLVLAGGAEQFF; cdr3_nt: TGCGCCAGCAGCTTGGTATTAGCGGGGGGCGCTGAGCAGTTCTTC
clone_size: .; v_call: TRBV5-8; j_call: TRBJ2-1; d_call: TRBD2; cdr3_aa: CASSRGGNSYNEQFF; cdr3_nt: TGTGCCAGCAGCCGCGGGGGAAACTCCTACAATGAGCAGTTCTTC
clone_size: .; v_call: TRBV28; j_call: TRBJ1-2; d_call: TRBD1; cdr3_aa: CASSTGTGRVYGYTF; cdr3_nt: TGTGCCAGCAGCACGGGGACAGGGCGGGTCTATGGCTACACCTTC
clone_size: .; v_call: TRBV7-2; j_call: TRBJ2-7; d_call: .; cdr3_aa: CASSWGGAEQYF; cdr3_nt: TGTGCCAGCAGCTGGGGGGGGGCCGAGCAGTACTTC
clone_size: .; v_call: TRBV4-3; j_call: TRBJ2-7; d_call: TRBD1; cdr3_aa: CASSRSGQGNYEQYF; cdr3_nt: TGCGCCAGCAGCCGATCGGGACAGGGAAACTACGAGCAGTACTTC
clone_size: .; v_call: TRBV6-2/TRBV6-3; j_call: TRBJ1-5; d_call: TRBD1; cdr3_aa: CASSYSTGRKGGPQHF; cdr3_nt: TGTGCCAGCAGTTATTCGACAGGGCGGAAGGGGGGCCCCCAGCATTTT
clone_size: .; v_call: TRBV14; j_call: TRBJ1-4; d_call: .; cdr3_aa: CASSRGPTATNEKLFF; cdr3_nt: TGTGCCAGCAGCCGGGGGCCGACAGCAACTAATGAAAAACTGTTTTTT
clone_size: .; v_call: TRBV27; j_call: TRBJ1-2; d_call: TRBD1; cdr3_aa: CASTGQGNYGYTF; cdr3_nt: TGTGCCAGCACGGGACAGGGCAACTATGGCTACACCTTC
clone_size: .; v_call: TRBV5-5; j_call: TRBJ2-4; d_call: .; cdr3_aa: CASSLAFSGYDKNIQYF; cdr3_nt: TGTGCCAGCAGCTTGGCCTTCTCGGGGTATGACAAAAACATTCAGTACTTC
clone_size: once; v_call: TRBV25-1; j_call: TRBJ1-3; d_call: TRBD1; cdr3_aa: CASSKRAGGAAAGNTIYF; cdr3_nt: TGTGCCAGCAGTAAAAGGGCAGGGGGCGCCGCGGCTGGAAACACCATATATTTT
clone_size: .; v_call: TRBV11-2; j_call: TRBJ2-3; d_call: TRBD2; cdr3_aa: CASSPRRDSGENTDTQYF; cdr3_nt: TGTGCCAGCAGCCCGAGAAGGGATAGCGGGGAGAACACAGATACGCAGTATTTT
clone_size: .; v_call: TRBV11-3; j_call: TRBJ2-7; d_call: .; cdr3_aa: CASRALGAVAYEQYF; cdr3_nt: TGTGCCAGCAGAGCCCTGGGGGCCGTAGCCTACGAGCAGTACTTC
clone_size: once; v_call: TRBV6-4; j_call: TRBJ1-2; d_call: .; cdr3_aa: CASSERQAYGYTF; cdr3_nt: TGTGCCAGCAGTGAAAGGCAGGCCTATGGCTACACCTTC
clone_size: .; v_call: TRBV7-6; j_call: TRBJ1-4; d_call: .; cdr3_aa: CASSLDQGGNEKLFF; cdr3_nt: TGTGCCAGCAGCTTAGATCAGGGTGGGAATGAAAAACTGTTTTTT
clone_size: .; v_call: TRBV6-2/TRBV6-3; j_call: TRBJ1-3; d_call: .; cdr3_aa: CASSRGAGNTIYF; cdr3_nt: TGTGCCAGCAGTCGCGGGGCTGGAAACACCATATATTTT
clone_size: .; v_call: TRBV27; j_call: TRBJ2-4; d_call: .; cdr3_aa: CASSFRTVGLRGLKNIQYF; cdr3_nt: TGTGCCAGCAGTTTCCGGACGGTGGGCTTGCGGGGGCTAAAAAACATTCAGTACTTC
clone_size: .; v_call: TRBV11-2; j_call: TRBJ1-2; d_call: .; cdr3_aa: CASSLQGNNGYTF; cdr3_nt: TGTGCCAGCAGCTTACAGGGGAATAATGGCTACACCTTC
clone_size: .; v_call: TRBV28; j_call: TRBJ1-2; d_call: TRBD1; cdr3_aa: CASSFRRQGPGTF; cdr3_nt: TGTGCCAGCAGTTTTAGGAGACAGGGACCGGGAACCTTC
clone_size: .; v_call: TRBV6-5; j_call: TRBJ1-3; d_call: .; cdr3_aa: CASRETAGNTIYF; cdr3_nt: TGTGCCAGCAGGGAGACGGCCGGAAACACCATATATTTT
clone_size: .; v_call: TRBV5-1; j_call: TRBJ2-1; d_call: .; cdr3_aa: CASSLEGQSSYNEQFF; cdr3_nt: TGCGCCAGCAGCTTGGAGGGGCAGAGCTCCTACAATGAGCAGTTCTTC
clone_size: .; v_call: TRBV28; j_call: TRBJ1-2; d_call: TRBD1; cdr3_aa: CASSLPNPRQGGGYTF; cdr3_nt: TGTGCCAGCAGTCTACCCAACCCGAGACAGGGAGGTGGCTACACCTTC
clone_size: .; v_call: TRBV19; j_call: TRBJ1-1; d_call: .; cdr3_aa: CASSIRTVNTEAFF; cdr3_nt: TGTGCCAGTAGTATCCGGACAGTGAACACTGAAGCTTTCTTT
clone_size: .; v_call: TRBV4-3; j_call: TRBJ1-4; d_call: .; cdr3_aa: CASSQAGGEKLFF; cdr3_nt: TGCGCCAGCAGCCAAGCGGGAGGGGAAAAACTGTTTTTT